This TCR beta chain derives from a study of blood T cell repertoires in COVID-19. At the level of the study: PBMCs, B-cell-depleted T cells, or T cells provided the cDNA or gDNA that made up the material.

This CDR3 contains 13 residues. Germline CDR1 and CDR2: MRHNA and SNTAGT. V lost 5 bases and J 7 bases, leaving 14 bases between the germline ends. As processed by the authors: Amplification with reference gene primers provided the estimates of nucleated cell counts. Libraries were prepared by immunoSEQ multiplex PCR; TCRdb keeps only in-frame clonotypes and omits some of them. V and J calls and clone size are those listed in that table; D and trimming were worked out from the DNA. Of 150,000 to 200,000 clones in the sample, approximately 79% were seen once. Sequences were obtained from peripheral blood. V usage is TRBV6-4 and J usage is TRBJ1-1, with D possibly matching TRBD1 (6 bases). The TCR comes from a woman between 65 and 79 years old with acute or convalescent COVID-19. The CDR3 region has the DNA TGTGCCAGCAGTCTCACCCCAGGGGTTGAAGCTTTCTTT. This gives the protein CASSLTPGVEAFF.